The 23 T cell receptor beta chains below all came from one sample that was sequenced in a study of cytomegalovirus exposure and HLA in healthy donors. Researchers ran the PCR with 60 Vbeta and 13 Jbeta primers. Clones were sequenced by immunoSEQ multiplex PCR, and TCRdb holds only the in-frame ones, with some missing. The repertoire holds about 300,000 clones, with 86% as singletons. Sequenced material: PBMCs. These receptors came from a man aged 35-49 years in good health and CMV-seropositive.

J is TRBJ1-2 and V is TRBV6-5, with TRBD1 matching 8 bases. The V gene's germline CDR1 is MNHEY and CDR2 SVGAGI. With V trimmed by 0 bases and J by 7 bases, 1 base remained unmatched. The CDR3 consists of 13 residues. The CDR3 DNA reads TGTGCCAGCAGTTACTCGACAGGGGTTGGCTACACCTTC. Translated: CASSYSTGVGYTF.

The DNA of the CDR3 is TGTGCCACCAGCAGAGGCCAGGGCATCAGCGAGACCCAGTACTTC. Residues: CATSRGQGISETQYF. This sequence joins TRBV15 and TRBJ2-5; D perhaps matches TRBD1 (5 bases). This CDR3 comprises 15 residues. Trimming removed 1 base at V and 5 bases at J, with 14 bases between. Germline CDR1 reads LNHNV; CDR2 reads YYDKDF (reference sequence).

The chain carries TRBV7-9 and TRBJ2-7; TRBD2 matches 8 bases. The CDR3 length is 14 residues. Unmatched junction bases numbered 2, after V lost 2 bases and J lost 2 bases. Germline V CDR1 and CDR2: SEHNR, FQNEAQ (reference sequence). The CDR3 nucleotides read TGTGCCAGCAGCTTACCGGGAGGGGCCTACGAGCAGTACTTC. This translates into CASSLPGGAYEQYF. Combining the CDR3 with reference TRBV7-9 and TRBJ2-7 gives the whole variable domain DTGVSQNPRHKITKRGQNVTFRCDPISEHNRLYWYRQTLGQGPEFLTYFQNEAQLEKSRLLSDRFSAERPKGSFSTLEIQRTEQGDSAMYLCASSLPGGAYEQYFGPGTRLTVT.

The rearrangement links TRBV28 to TRBJ2-7; 7 nucleotides match TRBD2. CDR3 length: 15 amino acids. Looked up from germline, CDR1 is MDHEN and CDR2 is SYDVKM. The J segment lost 6 bases and the V segment lost 7 bases, leaving 15 bases of the junction unmatched. The chain's CDR3 is CASTPGGAGVGEQYF. CDR3 DNA sequence: TGTGCCAGCACCCCAGGCGGGGCGGGAGTTGGCGAGCAGTACTTC.

The table lists this clone with a count of one. The genes are TRBV6-4 and TRBJ2-1; perhaps TRBD1 as D (6 bases). The germline V gene has CDR1 MRHNA and CDR2 SNTAGT. V shed 7 bases and J shed 5 bases, with 21 bases lying between them. The CDR3 totals 16 residues. CDR3 in amino acids: CASTKQTGRLHNEQFF. The CDR3 nucleotides are TGTGCCAGCACCAAGCAAACAGGGAGACTACACAATGAGCAGTTCTTC.

The chain is built from TRBV5-6 and TRBJ2-7, with TRBD2 matching over 7 bases. The J segment lost 2 bases and the V segment lost 9 bases, leaving 14 bases of the junction unmatched. Germline assignment: CDR1 SGHDT and CDR2 YYEEEE. The CDR3 consists of 15 residues. In DNA, the CDR3 is TGTGCCACCTCGGCGACTAGCTCCAATCCCTACGAGCAGTACTTC. It yields the protein CATSATSSNPYEQYF. Together with reference TRBV5-6 and TRBJ2-7, the CDR3 gives the full variable domain: DAGVTQSPTHLIKTRGQQVTLRCSPKSGHDTVSWYQQALGQGPQFIFQYYEEEERQRGNFPDRFSGHQFPNYSSELNVNALLLGDSALYLCATSATSSNPYEQYFGPGTRLTVT.

The CDR3: CASSLDTGSYEQYF. The CDR3 nucleotides read TGCGCCAGCAGCTTGGACACAGGGTCCTACGAGCAGTACTTC. The chain employs TRBV5-1 and TRBJ2-7; maybe TRBD1 (6 bases). Per the germline V gene, CDR1 is SGHRS and CDR2 is YFSETQ. This CDR3 region has 14 residues. The ends were cut back, 0 bases at V and 1 base at J, with 8 bases in the middle.

This clone was observed once. The V gene is TRBV30, the J gene TRBJ1-6; D might be TRBD1 (5 bases). The CDR3 length is 15 residues. The germline V and J ends were trimmed by 5 bases and 5 bases, with 16 bases remaining between them. Germline V gene data show CDR1 as GTSNPN and CDR2 as SVGIG (reference sequence). DNA of the CDR3: TGTGCCTGGGCGCCACAGGCAACCGATAATTCACCCCTCCACTTT. It translates to CAWAPQATDNSPLHF.

The V and J genes are TRBV28 and TRBJ2-7; 9 bases fit TRBD1. Germline lookup yields CDR1 MDHEN and CDR2 SYDVKM. The CDR3 runs to 14 residues. V trimming: 1 base; J trimming: 5 bases; junction bases outside the gene matches: 3. The CDR3 bases are TGTGCCAGCAGTTTATACAGGGGGCGCGACGAGCAGTACTTC. Translation: CASSLYRGRDEQYF.

Note on this clone: Other DNA sequences in this sample translate to the same CDR3. CDR3 sequence: CASSFRAGYGYTF. The CDR3 DNA is TGTGCCAGCAGTTTCAGGGCTGGCTATGGCTACACCTTC. The chain employs TRBV28 and TRBJ1-2; D might be TRBD1 (5 bases). Germline assignment: CDR1 MDHEN and CDR2 SYDVKM. The CDR3 is 13 residues long. With 3 bases removed from V and 4 bases from J, the gap between germline ends came to 9 bases.

The chain joins TRBV2 to TRBJ2-7; possibly TRBD1 for D (6 bases). V lost 5 bases and J 0 bases, leaving 11 bases between the germline ends. Germline CDR1 SNHLY, CDR2 FYNNEI. The CDR3 is made up of 14 amino acids. The CDR3 DNA is TGTGCCAGCAGTCGACAGGCCAGCTCCTACGAGCAGTACTTC. Its translation: CASSRQASSYEQYF.

V and J are TRBV14 and TRBJ2-6, with no clear D. The CDR3 runs 16 residues. CDR1 and CDR2 (germline): SGHDN, FVKESK. Trimming pared 2 bases from V and 0 bases from J, leaving 8 bases between. CDR3 DNA: TGTGCCAGCAGCCAAACCGAGAACTCTGGGGCCAACGTCCTGACTTTC. It is translated as CASSQTENSGANVLTF. Filled out from reference TRBV14 and TRBJ2-6, the complete variable domain reads EAGVTQFPSHSVIEKGQTVTLRCDPISGHDNLYWYRRVMGKEIKFLLHFVKESKQDESGMPNNRFLAERTGGTYSTLKVQPAELEDSGVYFCASSQTENSGANVLTFGAGSRLTVL.

The rearrangement joins TRBV28 to TRBJ2-1; 9 positions match TRBD2. Trimming removed 4 bases from V and 0 bases from J; junction bases left unmatched: 7. CDR3 length: 17 residues. CDR1 is MDHEN, CDR2 SYDVKM, per germline. The CDR3 here is CASSWALAGSSYNEQFF. CDR3 nucleotide sequence: TGTGCCAGCAGTTGGGCGCTAGCGGGAAGCTCCTACAATGAGCAGTTCTTC.

The chain is built from TRBV6-1 and TRBJ1-2, with D possibly being TRBD1 (6 bases). V lost 3 bases, J lost 6 bases, and 8 bases lay in between. Germline V lookup: CDR1 MNHNS, CDR2 SASEGT. This CDR3 is built from 12 residues. CDR3 nucleotide sequence: TGTGCCAGCAGTGACAGGGGCAATGGCTACACCTTC. This sequence encodes CASSDRGNGYTF.

In this sample, this clone turned up a few times. J is TRBJ2-7 and V is TRBV4-2; D is unresolved. Trimming left V 1 base short and J 5 bases short, with 6 bases between. The CDR3 consists of 12 residues. Germline V gene sequence: CDR1 LGHNA, CDR2 YNFKEQ. The CDR3 coding sequence is TGTGCCAGCAGCCAAGGGCAAAACGAGCAGTACTTC. It encodes CASSQGQNEQYF.

This chain connects TRBV2 to TRBJ1-3; 8 bases fit TRBD1. The CDR3 consists of 15 residues. V lost 6 bases to trimming and J lost 2 bases; unmatched junction nucleotides: 6. CDR1 and CDR2 from the germline V gene are SNHLY and FYNNEI. CDR3 nucleotide sequence: TGTGCCAGCAGGACCGACAGGGGCACTGGAAACACCATATATTTT. Amino acids: CASRTDRGTGNTIYF.

In the case of this clone: Its ends do not fully match the called genes, so a read error is possible. The sample holds other DNA sequences that translate to the same CDR3. V usage is TRBV7-8 and J usage is TRBJ2-3, with D perhaps TRBD2 (6 bases). In germline, CDR1 is SGHVS, CDR2 FQNEAQ. The CDR3 totals 15 residues. The CDR3 DNA reads as TGTGCCAGCAGGGGGCGGGACGCTAGCACAGATACGCAATATTTT. As protein: CASRGRDASTDTQYF.

This chain connects TRBV6-6 to TRBJ2-3, with D possibly matching TRBD2 (5 bases). The V gene lost 7 bases and the J gene lost 0 bases, with 17 bases spanning the gap. The germline CDR1 and CDR2 sequences are MNHNY and SVGAGI (reference sequence). The CDR3 covers 16 residues. CDR3 protein: CASTEESGTSTDTQYF. CDR3 coding DNA: TGTGCCAGCACGGAAGAAAGCGGCACTAGCACAGATACGCAGTATTTT.

This clone has only a few counts. J is TRBJ1-5 and V is TRBV6-1; TRBD1 aligns across 7 bases. Unmatched junction bases numbered 6, after V lost 2 bases and J lost 2 bases. Germline assignment: CDR1 MNHNS and CDR2 SASEGT. The CDR3 length is 16 residues. The chain's CDR3 is CASSERAGTGNQPQHF. The CDR3 coding sequence is TGTGCCAGCAGTGAAAGAGCCGGGACAGGCAATCAGCCCCAGCATTTT.

V usage is TRBV5-1 and J usage is TRBJ2-1; 14 bases agree with TRBD2. The CDR3 has 19 residues. The V segment lost 4 bases and the J segment 0 bases; nucleotides outside the gene matches: 9. Germline loops: CDR1 SGHRS, CDR2 YFSETQ. CDR3 nucleotide sequence: TGCGCCAGCAGCCTAAGGACTAGCGGGAGGCTAAGCTCCTACAATGAGCAGTTCTTC. This gives the protein CASSLRTSGRLSSYNEQFF.

Comment on this clone: An end of the junction differs from the germline gene, which may be a read error. J is TRBJ2-3 and V is TRBV5-6; weak D call: TRBD2 (5 bases). Germline CDR1 and CDR2: SGHDT and YYEEEE. CDR3 size: 15 residues. CDR3 protein: CASSLTPASTDTQYF. The DNA for the CDR3 is TGTGCCAGCAGCTTGACCCCAGCTAGCACAGATACACAGTATTTT.

The rearrangement links TRBV7-8 to TRBJ1-4; TRBD1 agrees at 8 bases. The germline CDR1 and CDR2 sequences are SGHVS and FQNEAQ. The length of the CDR3 is 15 residues. With V trimmed by 5 bases and J by 8 bases, 10 bases remained unmatched. CDR3 bases: TGTGCCAGCAGCCCGAGGGGACAGGAGCTAGAAAAACTGTTTTTT. It codes for CASSPRGQELEKLFF.

This clone was seen more than once but under ten times. V usage is TRBV6-6 and J usage is TRBJ1-5; D uncertain. There are 13 residues in the CDR3. Looked up from germline, CDR1 is MNHNY and CDR2 is SVGAGI (reference sequence). V was clipped by 6 bases and J by 4 bases, with 10 bases between them. The CDR3 here is CASSPGVNQPQHF. The CDR3 nucleotides are TGTGCCAGCAGCCCCGGGGTTAATCAGCCCCAGCATTTT.